This T cell receptor beta chain is drawn from a study of shared clonotypes between healthy human individuals. Running of the assay took place at deep level. Here immunoSEQ multiplex PCR was the method, and the copy in TCRdb shows in-frame clones only, minus some. The repertoire has 1.6 million or so clones, about 98.5% of them found once; the top ten carry about 0.4%. Overall study results and limits: Generally, naive subsets came out with larger estimated richness than memory subsets.

Germline V gene data show CDR1 as SGHRS and CDR2 as YFSETQ. V gave up 2 bases and J gave up 4 bases; unmatched junction bases: 10. The CDR3 length is 19 residues. Points on this clone: What it recognizes is unknown.

This sequence originates from a man aged 25 to 45 in good health. The specimen was naive CD4+ T cells sorted from blood. Subset reported: CD45RA+ positively selected. The V and J genes are TRBV5-1 and TRBJ2-3; TRBD2 matches 16 bases. The CDR3 DNA sequence: TGCGCCAGCAGCTTTCCGGGACTAGCGGGAGGGCTCAGACCAGATACGCAGTATTTT. This gives the protein CASSFPGLAGGLRPDTQYF.